This T cell receptor beta chain was documented in a study of early T cells in non-severe SARS-CoV-2 infection. Study overall: Bulk RNA isolated from unsorted whole blood underwent sequencing; chains were not paired.

The CDR3 is 14 residues long. Trimming removed 7 bases from V and 4 bases from J; junction bases left unmatched: 7. Germline V CDR1 and CDR2: LNHDA, SQIVND (reference sequence). This clonotype was recorded a few times. Its matching antigen is unknown. Individual cDNA molecules received unique molecular identifiers. TCRdb independently ran MiXCR on the 5' RACE reads; one entry per CDR3 protein. The table includes about 40,000 distinct CDR3 sequences, roughly 5% detected once. Study outcomes and limitations: CD4 and private specificities were missed by VDJdb matching, which favored anti-spike CD8 responses.

The sample taken for sequencing was whole blood. This sequence originates from an adult who was a healthcare worker with PCR-confirmed SARS-CoV-2 infection or an uninfected control (not recorded which). The gene calls are TRBV19 and TRBJ2-3; 8 nucleotides line up with TRBD1. CDR3 nucleotide sequence: TGTGCCAGTATGGACAGGGTGGGGCCAGATACGCAGTATTTT. It is translated as CASMDRVGPDTQYF.